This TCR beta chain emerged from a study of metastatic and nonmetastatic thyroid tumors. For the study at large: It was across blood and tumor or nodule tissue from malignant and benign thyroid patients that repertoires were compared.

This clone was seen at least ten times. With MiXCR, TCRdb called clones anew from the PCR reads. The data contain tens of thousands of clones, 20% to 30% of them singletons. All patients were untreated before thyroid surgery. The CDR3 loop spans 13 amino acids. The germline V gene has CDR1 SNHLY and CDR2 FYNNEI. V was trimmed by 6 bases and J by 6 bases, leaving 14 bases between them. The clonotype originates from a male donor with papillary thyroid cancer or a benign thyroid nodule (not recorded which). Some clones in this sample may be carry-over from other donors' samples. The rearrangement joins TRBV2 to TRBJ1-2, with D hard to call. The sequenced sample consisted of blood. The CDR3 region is CASSASMGDGYTF. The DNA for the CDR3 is TGTGCCAGCAGCGCGAGTATGGGAGATGGCTACACCTTC.